The clone carrying this T cell receptor beta chain showed up many times. Synthesis of cDNA was accomplished via 5'RACE employing 10-nucleotide random UMIs. A single record per CDR3 protein comes from TCRdb applying MiXCR to the 5' RACE reads. The sample records tens of thousands of distinct CDR3 sequences, about 13% being singletons. The CDR3 is 14 residues long. Germline CDR1 is SQVTM and CDR2 is ANQGSEA. V dropped 4 bases and J dropped 6; count of bases not matched to a gene: 7. The data derive from a study of neurological immune-mediated disorders. The sequencing sample was made of PBMCs. The chain is built from TRBV29-1 and TRBJ2-2, with 8 bases aligning to TRBD1. The sequence was obtained from a female donor in good health. CDR3 protein: CSVGTGMSAGELFF. The CDR3 DNA reads as TGCAGCGTTGGGACAGGGATGTCTGCCGGGGAGCTGTTTTTT.